This T cell receptor beta chain was captured by sequencing in a study of T cell changes during pregnancy in multiple sclerosis. CDR1 and CDR2 (germline): MGHRA, YSYEKL. V lost 2 bases, J lost 0 bases, and 5 bases stayed unmatched. The CDR3 runs to 16 residues. TCRdb's copy holds only in-frame clones and misses some; the assay was immunoSEQ multiplex PCR. The sample records 50,000 to 60,000 clones, approximately 90% being singletons. The sequence was obtained from a female donor with multiple sclerosis, enrolled in a pregnancy study. This specimen was CD4+ T cells from peripheral blood mononuclear cells, taken in the first trimester of pregnancy. The chain recombines TRBV4-1 with TRBJ2-3; 7 positions agree with TRBD2. CDR3 sequence reads: CASSQYGGISTDTQYF. In DNA, the CDR3 is TGCGCCAGCAGCCAATACGGGGGGATTAGCACAGATACGCAGTATTTT.